This T cell receptor (beta chain) was observed in a study of STAT5B mutations in CD4+ large granular lymphocyte leukemia. Study-wide background: Anti-CD4 microbead selection came after CD8+ cell depletion in cryopreserved samples. Study results and limitations: Data were not HLA-matched across samples. Compared with healthy controls (2/35), patient top clones favored TRBV06 (8/27).

This clone occurred a few times. Its target is unknown. Germline-derived CDR1 and CDR2 are LNHDA and SQIVND (reference sequence). The V end was cut by 6 bases, the J end by 8 bases, with 13 bases between. The length of the CDR3 is 12 residues. In the study's own analysis: Clonotypes above 5% were considered putative leukemic clones, totaling around 59. Using immunoSEQ multiplex PCR, the repertoire was profiled, and TCRdb retains in-frame clones only, with some absent. V and J calls and clone size follow that table, whereas D and trimming were derived from the DNA. The data hold several thousand clones, with 76% observed a single time.

V and J are TRBV19 and TRBJ1-2, with D maybe TRBD1 (6 bases). Material for sequencing was PBMCs. The receptor was derived from a woman aged 55-70 years with CD4+ T-cell large granular lymphocyte leukemia. CDR3 sequence: CASSPNRVGYTF. The CDR3 bases are TGTGCCAGTAGCCCCAACAGGGTCGGCTACACCTTC. The full variable domain, with the rest looked up from reference TRBV19 and TRBJ1-2, is DGGITQSPKYLFRKEGQNVTLSCEQNLNHDAMYWYRQDPGQGLRLIYYSQIVNDFQKGDIAEGYSVSREKKESFPLTVTSAQKNPTAFYLCASSPNRVGYTFGSGTRLTVV.